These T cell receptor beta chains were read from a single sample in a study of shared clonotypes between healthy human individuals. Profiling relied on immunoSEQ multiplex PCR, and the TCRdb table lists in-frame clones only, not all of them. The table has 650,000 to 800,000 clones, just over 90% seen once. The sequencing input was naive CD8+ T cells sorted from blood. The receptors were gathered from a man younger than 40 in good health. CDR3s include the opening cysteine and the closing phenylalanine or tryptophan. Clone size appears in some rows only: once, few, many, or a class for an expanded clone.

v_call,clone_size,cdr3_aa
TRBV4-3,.,CASSQEGGGSAQETQYF
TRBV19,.,CASSIAGTQPQHF
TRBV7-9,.,CASSDGQGNTGELFF
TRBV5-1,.,CASSHASGTYNNEQFF
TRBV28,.,CASAGLAGDRSDTQYF
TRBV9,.,CASSVEGQRSHRGEQFF
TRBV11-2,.,CASSLFAGELFF
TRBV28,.,CASSPAGGHEQYF
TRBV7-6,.,CASSLGSLSGDGYTF
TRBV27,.,CASSPGLETSTDTQYF
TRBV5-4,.,CASSLGDSWEQFF
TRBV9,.,CASSVSRGANEKLFF
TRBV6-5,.,CASSPATLGAGEQYF
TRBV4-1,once,CASAKAGELDTQYF
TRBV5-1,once,CASSPVHVGGARYEQYF
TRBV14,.,CASSQLPGSYNEQFF
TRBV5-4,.,CASEAEWGYGYTF
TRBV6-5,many,CASRKRELWYEQYF
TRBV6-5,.,CASSFREGSYEQYF
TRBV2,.,CASRVRDRETQYF
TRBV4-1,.,CASSQVPPTAMNTEAFF
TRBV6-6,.,CASSYSREGGNTEAFF
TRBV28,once,CASRGQGGNQPQHF
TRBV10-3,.,CAMRGQGSYNEQFF
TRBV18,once,CASSRAAREGHYEQYF
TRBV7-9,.,CASSPATETQYF
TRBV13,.,CASSRQGLRPTEAFF
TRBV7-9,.,CASSWVSAQGSSTDTQYF
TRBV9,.,CASRSPSYNEQFF
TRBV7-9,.,CASSLERGGASSYEQYF
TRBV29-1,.,CSVVPTGYNEQFF
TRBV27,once,CASSSVYEQFF
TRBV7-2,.,CASSSPVWTGELFF
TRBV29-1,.,CSVGWGSGNTGELFF
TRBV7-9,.,CASSSSGTGDNEQYF
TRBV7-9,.,CASSLVGDGYTF
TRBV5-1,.,CASSLSSRYNEQFF
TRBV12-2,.,CASRLAGDTSSYNEQFF
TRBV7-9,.,CASSSRQTGYKNIQYF
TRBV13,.,CASSSGAVWYEQYF
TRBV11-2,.,CASSLYGANTGELFF
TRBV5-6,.,CASSLRLDVYEQYF
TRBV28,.,CASKSGTGISYEQYF
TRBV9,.,CASSGAGEVADTQYF
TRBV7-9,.,CASSSEGGRRHEQYF
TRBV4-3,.,CASSRIIQGAENTEAFF
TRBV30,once,CAWDETSGSEQYF
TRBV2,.,CASKVVSRDGDYEQYF
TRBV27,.,CASSLGAGQPQHF
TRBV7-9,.,CASSPKGATNEKLFF
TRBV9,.,CASRDTGGRGYTF
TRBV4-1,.,CASSQEGYRESTDTQYF
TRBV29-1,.,CSVPSGSYEQYF
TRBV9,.,CASSSLERGKETQYF
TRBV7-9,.,CASSSPGGGQPQHF
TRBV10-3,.,CAISAGPFKMNYGYTF